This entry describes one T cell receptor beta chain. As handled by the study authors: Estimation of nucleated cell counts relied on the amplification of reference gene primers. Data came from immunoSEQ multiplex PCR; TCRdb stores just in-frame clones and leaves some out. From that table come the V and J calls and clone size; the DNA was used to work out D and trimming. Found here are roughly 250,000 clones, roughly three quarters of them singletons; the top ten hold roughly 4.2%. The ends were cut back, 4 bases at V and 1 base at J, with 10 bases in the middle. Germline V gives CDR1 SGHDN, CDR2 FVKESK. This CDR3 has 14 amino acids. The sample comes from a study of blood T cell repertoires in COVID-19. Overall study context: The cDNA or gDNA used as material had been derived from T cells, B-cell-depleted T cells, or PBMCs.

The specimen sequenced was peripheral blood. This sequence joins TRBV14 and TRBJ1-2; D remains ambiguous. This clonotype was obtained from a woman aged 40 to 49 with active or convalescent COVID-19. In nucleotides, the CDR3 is TGTGCCAGCAGCCTCGTCGACATTAACTATGGCTACACCTTC. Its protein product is CASSLVDINYGYTF.